The source of this T cell receptor (beta chain) is a study of T cells in Graves' hyperthyroidism and ophthalmopathy. Study context: Initial diagnosis, before any treatment, was when peripheral blood was collected.

The CDR3 spans 14 residues. J was trimmed by 11 bases and V by 5 bases; bases with no gene match: 14. Looked up from germline, CDR1 is MNHEY and CDR2 is SVGEGT. Study conclusions and caveats: The model predicted ophthalmopathy a median approximately 6 months before onset.

Uncontrolled infection, other autoimmune disease, pregnancy or lactation disqualified patients from enrolment. Diagnoses used clinical symptoms, serum thyroxine and TRAb, thyroid ultrasound and orbital computed tomography. Researchers amplified the TCR beta CDR3 regions from RNA transcripts. A set of HTBI primers served as the primers for a first-round RT-PCR of the TCR CDR3. TCRdb re-called the multiplex PCR reads through MiXCR, storing one row per CDR3 protein. This sample has around 570,000 distinct CDR3 sequences, with less than 20% found just once. This clonotype has a single count. Its cognate antigen is unknown.

Sequences were obtained from blood. The chain carries TRBV6-2 or TRBV6-3 and TRBJ1-1, with TRBD1 matching over 7 bases. This sequence originates from a man aged 35-49 years with Graves' ophthalmopathy. CDR3 protein: CASSLEGQSSDAFF. The CDR3 region has the DNA TGTGCCAGCAGTCTCGAGGGACAGTCATCAGATGCTTTCTTT.